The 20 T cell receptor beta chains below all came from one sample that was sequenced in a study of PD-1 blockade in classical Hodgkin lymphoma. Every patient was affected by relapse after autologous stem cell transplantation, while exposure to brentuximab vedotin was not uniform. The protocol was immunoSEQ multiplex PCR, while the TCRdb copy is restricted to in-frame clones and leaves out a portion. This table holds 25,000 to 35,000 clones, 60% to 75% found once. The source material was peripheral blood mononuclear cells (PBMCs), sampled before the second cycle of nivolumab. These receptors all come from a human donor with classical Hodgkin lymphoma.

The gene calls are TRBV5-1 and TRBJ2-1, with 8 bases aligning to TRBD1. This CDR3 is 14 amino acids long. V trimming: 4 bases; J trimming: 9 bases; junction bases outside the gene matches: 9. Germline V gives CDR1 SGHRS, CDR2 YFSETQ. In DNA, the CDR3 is TGCGCCAGCAGCCTCCGGACAGGGATCATTGAGCAGTTCTTC. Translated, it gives CASSLRTGIIEQFF.

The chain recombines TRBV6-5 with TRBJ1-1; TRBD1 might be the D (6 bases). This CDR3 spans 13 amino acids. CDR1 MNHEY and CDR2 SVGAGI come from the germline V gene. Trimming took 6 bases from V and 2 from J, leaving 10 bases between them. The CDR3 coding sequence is TGTGCCAGCAGGTGGACAGCCAACACTGAAGCTTTCTTT. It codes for CASRWTANTEAFF.

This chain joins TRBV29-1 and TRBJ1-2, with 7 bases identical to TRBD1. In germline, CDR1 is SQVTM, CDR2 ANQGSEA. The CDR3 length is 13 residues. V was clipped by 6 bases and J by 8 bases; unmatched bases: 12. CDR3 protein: CSVRQTGQEGYTF. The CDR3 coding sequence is TGCAGCGTCCGACAGACAGGGCAAGAGGGCTACACCTTC.

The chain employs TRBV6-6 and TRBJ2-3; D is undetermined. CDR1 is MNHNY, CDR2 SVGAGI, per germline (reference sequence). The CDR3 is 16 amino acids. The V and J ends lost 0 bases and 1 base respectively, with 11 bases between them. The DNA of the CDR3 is TGTGCCAGCAGTTACTCTAGGAGATTGGGCACAGATACGCAGTATTTT. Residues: CASSYSRRLGTDTQYF.

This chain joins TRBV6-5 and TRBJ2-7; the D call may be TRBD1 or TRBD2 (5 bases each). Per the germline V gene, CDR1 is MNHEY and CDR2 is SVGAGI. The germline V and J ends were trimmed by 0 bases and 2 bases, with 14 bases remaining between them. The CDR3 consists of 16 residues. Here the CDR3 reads CASSYSSSGTPYEQYF. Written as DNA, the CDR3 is TGTGCCAGCAGTTACTCTTCCTCCGGGACCCCCTACGAGCAGTACTTC.

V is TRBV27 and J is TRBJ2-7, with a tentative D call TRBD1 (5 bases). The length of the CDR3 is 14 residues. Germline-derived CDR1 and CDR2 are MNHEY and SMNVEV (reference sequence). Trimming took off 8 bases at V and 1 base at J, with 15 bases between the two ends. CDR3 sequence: CASQGRLKSYEQYF. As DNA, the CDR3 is TGTGCCAGCCAGGGTCGCCTGAAATCCTACGAGCAGTACTTC.

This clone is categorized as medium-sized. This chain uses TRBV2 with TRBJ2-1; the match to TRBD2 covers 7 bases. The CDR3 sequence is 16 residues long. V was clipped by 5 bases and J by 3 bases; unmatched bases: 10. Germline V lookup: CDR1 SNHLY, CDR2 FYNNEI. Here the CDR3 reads CASSLVRLAVYNEQFF. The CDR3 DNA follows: TGTGCCAGCAGTTTGGTCCGGCTAGCGGTCTACAATGAGCAGTTCTTC.

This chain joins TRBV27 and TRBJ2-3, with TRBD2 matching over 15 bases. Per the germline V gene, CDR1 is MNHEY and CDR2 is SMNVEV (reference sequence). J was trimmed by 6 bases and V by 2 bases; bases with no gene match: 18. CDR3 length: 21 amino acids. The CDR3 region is CASSLNGWTSGGGPFEDTQYF. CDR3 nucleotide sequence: TGTGCCAGCAGTTTAAATGGTTGGACTAGCGGGGGGGGCCCGTTTGAGGATACGCAGTATTTT.

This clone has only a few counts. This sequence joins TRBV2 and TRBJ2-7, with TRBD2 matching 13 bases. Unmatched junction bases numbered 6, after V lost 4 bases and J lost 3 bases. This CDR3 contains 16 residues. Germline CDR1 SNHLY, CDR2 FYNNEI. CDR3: CASSGTSGGQRYEQYF. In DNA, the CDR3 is TGTGCCAGCAGTGGGACTAGCGGGGGCCAACGCTACGAGCAGTACTTC.

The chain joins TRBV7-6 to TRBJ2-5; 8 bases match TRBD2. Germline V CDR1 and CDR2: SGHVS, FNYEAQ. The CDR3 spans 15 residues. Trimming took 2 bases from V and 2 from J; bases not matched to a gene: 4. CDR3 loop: CASSLNPGGQETQYF. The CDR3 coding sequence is TGTGCCAGCAGCTTAAACCCGGGGGGGCAAGAGACCCAGTACTTC.

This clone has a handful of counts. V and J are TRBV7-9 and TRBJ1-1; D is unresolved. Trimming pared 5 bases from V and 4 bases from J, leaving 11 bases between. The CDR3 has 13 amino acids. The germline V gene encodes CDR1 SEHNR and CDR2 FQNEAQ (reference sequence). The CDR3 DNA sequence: TGTGCCAGCAGCCCCCCCCGGAGCACTGAAGCTTTCTTT. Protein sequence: CASSPPRSTEAFF.

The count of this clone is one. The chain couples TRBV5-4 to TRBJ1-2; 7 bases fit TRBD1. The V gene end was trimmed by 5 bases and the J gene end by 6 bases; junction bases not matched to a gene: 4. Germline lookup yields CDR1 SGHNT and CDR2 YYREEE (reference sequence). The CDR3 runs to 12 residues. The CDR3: CASSRDSNGYTF. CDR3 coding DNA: TGTGCCAGCAGTCGGGACAGCAATGGCTACACCTTC.

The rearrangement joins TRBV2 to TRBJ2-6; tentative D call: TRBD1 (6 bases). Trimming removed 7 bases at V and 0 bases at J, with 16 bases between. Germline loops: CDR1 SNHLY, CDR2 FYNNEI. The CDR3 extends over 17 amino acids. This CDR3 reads CASKGQGFPSGANVLTF. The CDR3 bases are TGTGCCAGCAAGGGGCAGGGGTTCCCCTCTGGGGCCAACGTCCTGACTTTC.

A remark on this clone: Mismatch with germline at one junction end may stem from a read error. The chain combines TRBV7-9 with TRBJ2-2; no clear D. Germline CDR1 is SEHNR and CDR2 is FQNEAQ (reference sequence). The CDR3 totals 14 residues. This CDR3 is CASSFQANTGELFF. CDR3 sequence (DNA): TGTGCCAGCAGCTTTCAGGCGAATACCGGGGAGCTGTTTTTT.

The CDR3 is CASQRTDYGYTF. CDR3 nucleotide sequence: TGTGCCAGCCAACGGACAGACTATGGCTACACCTTC. The chain is built from TRBV19 and TRBJ1-2; D might be TRBD1 (6 bases). Per the germline V gene, CDR1 is LNHDA and CDR2 is SQIVND (reference sequence). Trimming shortened V by 9 bases and J by 3 bases, and 11 bases separated the two germline ends. The CDR3 loop spans 12 amino acids.

CDR3 sequence reads: CASSPRDRVYTEAFF. The DNA for the CDR3 is TGTGCCAGCAGCCCGAGGGACAGAGTTTACACTGAAGCTTTCTTT. The chain has TRBV7-9 and TRBJ1-1; 7 nucleotides align to TRBD1. There are 15 residues in the CDR3. Germline values: CDR1 SEHNR, CDR2 FQNEAQ (reference sequence). The V segment lost 5 bases and the J segment 3 bases; nucleotides outside the gene matches: 9.

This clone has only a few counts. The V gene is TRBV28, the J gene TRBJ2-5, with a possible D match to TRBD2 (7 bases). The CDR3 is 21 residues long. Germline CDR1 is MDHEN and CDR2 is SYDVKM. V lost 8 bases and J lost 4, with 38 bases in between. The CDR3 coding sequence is TGTGCCAGCTCGACACGCTACCTTACCGGGGGAGGGGGTAGAGAGGGAGAGACCCAGTACTTC. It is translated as CASSTRYLTGGGGREGETQYF. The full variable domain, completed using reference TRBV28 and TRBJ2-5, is DVKVTQSSRYLVKRTGEKVFLECVQDMDHENMFWYRQDPGLGLRLIYFSYDVKMKEKGDIPEGYSVSREKKERFSLILESASTNQTSMYLCASSTRYLTGGGGREGETQYFGPGTRLLVL.

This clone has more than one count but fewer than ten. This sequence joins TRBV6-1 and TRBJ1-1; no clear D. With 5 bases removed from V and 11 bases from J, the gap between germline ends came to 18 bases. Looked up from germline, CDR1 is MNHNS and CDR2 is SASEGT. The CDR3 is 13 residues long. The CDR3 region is CASSFNKISDAFF. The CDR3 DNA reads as TGTGCCAGCAGTTTCAACAAAATCTCAGACGCTTTCTTT.

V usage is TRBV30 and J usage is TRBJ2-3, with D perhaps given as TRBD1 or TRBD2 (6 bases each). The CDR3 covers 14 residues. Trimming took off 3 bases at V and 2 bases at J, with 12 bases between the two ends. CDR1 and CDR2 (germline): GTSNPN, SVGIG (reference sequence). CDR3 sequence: CAWSAGGFTDTQYF. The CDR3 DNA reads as TGTGCCTGGAGCGCCGGGGGCTTCACAGATACGCAGTATTTT.

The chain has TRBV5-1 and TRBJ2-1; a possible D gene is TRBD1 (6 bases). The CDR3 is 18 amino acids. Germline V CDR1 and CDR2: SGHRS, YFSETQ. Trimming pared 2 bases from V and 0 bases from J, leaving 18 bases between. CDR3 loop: CASSFPLGAASSYNEQFF. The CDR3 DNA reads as TGCGCCAGCAGCTTCCCCCTGGGGGCGGCGAGCTCCTACAATGAGCAGTTCTTC.